The 25 T cell receptor beta chains presented below share a single source sample, sequenced in a study of blood T cells in healthy people across ages. A second roughly 7 to 12 cycle PCR used barcoded and J-beta primers. TCRdb re-called the 5' RACE reads through MiXCR, storing one row per CDR3 protein. The sample records under 2 million distinct CDR3 sequences, around 36% being singletons. Input material: blood. The receptors shown here come from a woman aged 25 to 45 in good health.

In DNA, the CDR3 is TGTGCCAGCAGCCCACGGCGGGGGGGCACAGATACGCAGTATTTT. Translating gives CASSPRRGGTDTQYF. The J gene is TRBJ2-3, the V gene TRBV5-5; 8 nucleotides align to TRBD2. Germline V gene data show CDR1 as SGHKS and CDR2 as YYEKEE (reference sequence). CDR3 length: 15 residues. V gave up 4 bases and J gave up 1 base; unmatched junction bases: 5.

The rearrangement links TRBV15 to TRBJ1-5, with TRBD1 identical over 8 bases. The germline V gene encodes CDR1 LNHNV and CDR2 YYDKDF (reference sequence). The CDR3 consists of 15 residues. V lost 5 bases and J lost 6; bases outside the gene matches: 9. CDR3 loop: CATSVQGAIGQPQHF. The CDR3 DNA is TGTGCCACCAGCGTTCAGGGGGCAATCGGTCAGCCCCAGCATTTT.

This clonotype has only a few counts. This chain joins TRBV5-1 and TRBJ2-7; D not certain. CDR3 length: 11 amino acids. Per the germline V gene, CDR1 is SGHRS and CDR2 is YFSETQ. Trimming took 4 bases from V and 7 from J, leaving 9 bases between them. The CDR3 here is CASSMWGEQYF. CDR3 sequence (DNA): TGCGCCAGCAGCATGTGGGGTGAGCAGTACTTC.

CDR3 sequence reads: CASSPVRGGIAKNIQYF. CDR3 DNA sequence: TGTGCCAGCTCACCGGTTCGGGGCGGGATAGCCAAAAACATTCAGTACTTC. The rearrangement links TRBV18 to TRBJ2-4, with D possibly being TRBD2 (6 bases). This CDR3 region has 17 residues. The V end was cut by 3 bases, the J end by 0 bases, with 15 bases between. CDR1 is KGHSH, CDR2 LQKENI, per germline.

The sample holds a few counts of this clonotype. The genes are TRBV20-1 and TRBJ2-5; D remains unclear. V was trimmed by 2 bases and J by 1 base, leaving 14 bases between them. Germline V gives CDR1 DFQATT, CDR2 SNEGSKA (reference sequence). The CDR3 sequence is 15 residues long. The CDR3 region is CSARNRQDIQETQYF. In DNA, the CDR3 is TGCAGTGCTAGAAATCGGCAGGATATCCAAGAGACCCAGTACTTC.

The chain employs TRBV6-1 and TRBJ2-3; maybe TRBD1 (6 bases). Germline V gene lookup returns CDR1 MNHNS and CDR2 SASEGT. This CDR3 has 11 residues. V was shortened by 3 bases and J by 14 bases, with 12 bases between the two germline ends. The CDR3 DNA is TGTGCCAGCAGTGACAGGATAGGGGGGTATTTT. As protein: CASSDRIGGYF.

This clonotype has more than one count but fewer than ten. This CDR3 reads CASYTGAGQPQHF. In nucleotides, the CDR3 is TGTGCCAGTTATACAGGGGCAGGGCAGCCCCAGCATTTT. This chain uses TRBV6-2 or TRBV6-3 with TRBJ1-5; 7 nucleotides match TRBD1. V shed 9 bases and J 7 bases; nucleotides not matched to a gene: 9. Looked up from germline, CDR1 is MNHEY and CDR2 is SVGEGT. This CDR3 has 13 residues.

The chain is built from TRBV2 and TRBJ2-3; D is undetermined. The CDR3 loop spans 14 amino acids. Per the germline V gene, CDR1 is SNHLY and CDR2 is FYNNEI. The ends were cut back, 6 bases at V and 4 bases at J, with 14 bases in the middle. The CDR3: CASRIDGWADTQYF. The DNA for the CDR3 is TGTGCCAGCAGAATTGACGGCTGGGCAGATACGCAGTATTTT.

This clonotype was found a few times. This rearrangement joins TRBV9 to TRBJ2-1; 12 bases match TRBD2. CDR3 length: 17 residues. Germline values: CDR1 SGDLS, CDR2 YYNGEE. The V and J ends lost 4 bases and 8 bases, in that order; junction bases with no gene match: 13. CDR3 sequence (DNA): TGTGCCAGCAGCCCGACTAGCGGGGGTCTAACGGGGGATGAGCAGTTCTTC. Its protein product is CASSPTSGGLTGDEQFF.

This clonotype occurred a few times. V is TRBV29-1 and J is TRBJ2-2; 10 bases agree with TRBD2. Germline V gene lookup returns CDR1 SQVTM and CDR2 ANQGSEA. V dropped 3 bases and J dropped 5; count of bases not matched to a gene: 6. CDR3 length: 15 amino acids. The CDR3 nucleotides read TGCAGCGTTGAGGCTAGCGGGGGAGGTACCGGGGAGCTGTTTTTT. As protein: CSVEASGGGTGELFF.

The chain combines TRBV11-2 with TRBJ2-3; 10 bases match TRBD2. The ends lost 5 bases at V and 7 bases at J; junction bases unmatched: 12. The CDR3 consists of 16 residues. Germline V lookup: CDR1 SGHAT, CDR2 FQNNGV. The CDR3 loop is CASSPLIAGGTHTQYF. DNA for the CDR3: TGTGCCAGCAGCCCCCTCATAGCGGGGGGAACCCATACGCAGTATTTT.

This clonotype was detected a few times. V usage is TRBV4-2 and J usage is TRBJ1-2; the D is unclear. Germline CDR1 LGHNA, CDR2 YNFKEQ. V shed 0 bases and J shed 4 bases, with 21 bases lying between them. The CDR3 sequence is 18 residues long. The CDR3: CASSQETREGREGYGYTF. CDR3 DNA: TGTGCCAGCAGCCAAGAGACGAGGGAAGGTCGGGAGGGCTATGGCTACACCTTC.

This clonotype was found once. The V and J genes are TRBV6-1 and TRBJ1-1; 9 bases map to TRBD1. This CDR3 contains 13 residues. Germline assignment: CDR1 MNHNS and CDR2 SASEGT. V gave up 4 bases and J gave up 11 bases; unmatched junction bases: 8. DNA for the CDR3: TGTGCCAGCAGTGCCGGGACAGGGAGAAGCGCTTTCTTT. This codes for CASSAGTGRSAFF.

A remark on this clonotype: A single base separates this from a much larger clone, so it may be a read error. This chain links TRBV12-3 or TRBV12-4 with TRBJ2-3; 13 nucleotides line up with TRBD2. Trimming cost V 8 bases and J 8 bases; bases outside gene matches: 10. CDR3 length: 15 residues. The CDR3 nucleotides read TGTGCCAGCGGTCCCGGACTAGCGGGAGTTGGTACGCAGTATTTT. It encodes CASGPGLAGVGTQYF.

This clonotype has at least ten counts. The V call is TRBV29-1, the J call TRBJ2-7; weak D call: TRBD1 (6 bases). This CDR3 has 13 residues. Germline V gene sequence: CDR1 SQVTM, CDR2 ANQGSEA. The germline V and J ends were trimmed by 7 bases and 2 bases, with 15 bases remaining between them. The DNA for the CDR3 is TGCAGCGCTCTGGACAGTACCACCTACGAGCAGTACTTC. This sequence encodes CSALDSTTYEQYF.

CDR3 sequence: CASSLGASASYEQYF. As DNA, the CDR3 is TGTGCCAGCAGCTTAGGGGCTAGCGCATCCTACGAGCAGTACTTC. This chain connects TRBV7-9 to TRBJ2-7; D possibly corresponds to TRBD2 (6 bases). This CDR3 is built from 15 residues. From germline, CDR1 is SEHNR and CDR2 FQNEAQ (reference sequence). Deletions cut 1 base from V and 1 base from J, with 11 bases between.

This clonotype was seen a few times. The junction differs from germline at one of its ends, possibly a read error. The chain employs TRBV9 and TRBJ2-3; no definite D call. CDR3 length: 15 residues. Germline V lookup: CDR1 SGDLS, CDR2 YYNGEE. CDR3 DNA sequence: TGTGCCAGCAGCGGACCCCTGGTAGACACAGATATGCAGTATTTT. This gives the protein CASSGPLVDTDMQYF.

In its sample, this clonotype was seen a few times. The rearrangement joins TRBV20-1 to TRBJ2-1; no firm D call. This CDR3 contains 15 residues. Germline CDR1 reads DFQATT; CDR2 reads SNEGSKA (reference sequence). V gave up 0 bases and J gave up 4 bases, with 13 bases separating them. CDR3 loop: CSARDGYNEYNEQFF. CDR3 DNA: TGCAGTGCTAGAGATGGCTATAATGAGTACAATGAGCAGTTCTTC.

This clonotype was detected a few times. The chain carries TRBV20-1 and TRBJ2-3; D gene ambiguous. Trimming removed 5 bases at V and 5 bases at J, with 14 bases between. CDR1 DFQATT and CDR2 SNEGSKA come from the germline V gene (reference sequence). This CDR3 is 13 amino acids long. Written as DNA, the CDR3 is TGCAGTGCTGTTTTAGGGCCGAGAGATACGCAGTATTTT. Encoded protein: CSAVLGPRDTQYF.

This clonotype came up a few times. The chain combines TRBV25-1 with TRBJ2-1; the D gene could be TRBD1 or TRBD2 (5 bases each). CDR3 length: 11 amino acids. CDR1 and CDR2 (germline): MGHDK, SYGVNS. Trimming pared 6 bases from V and 10 bases from J, leaving 10 bases between. CDR3 sequence: CASRIGDEQFF. CDR3 DNA sequence: TGTGCCAGCAGGATCGGGGACGAGCAGTTCTTC.

The sample holds a few counts of this clonotype. J is TRBJ1-4 and V is TRBV4-1; possible D gene TRBD1, 6 bases. V dropped 2 bases and J dropped 8 bases, with 15 bases sitting between them. The CDR3 length is 15 residues. CDR1 and CDR2 (germline): MGHRA, YSYEKL. The CDR3 DNA is TGCGCCAGCAGCCAACAACAGGGTTTCGGAGAAAAACTGTTTTTT. Translated: CASSQQQGFGEKLFF.

The chain uses TRBV27 and TRBJ1-1; 11 positions match TRBD1. CDR1 and CDR2 from the germline V gene are MNHEY and SMNVEV (reference sequence). The CDR3 contains 17 residues. The J segment lost 5 bases and the V segment lost 1 base, leaving 9 bases of the junction unmatched. In DNA form, the CDR3 reads TGTGCCAGCAGTTTATTCAGGACAGGGGGCCGTATAACTGAAGCTTTCTTT. This gives the protein CASSLFRTGGRITEAFF.

The V gene is TRBV12-3 or TRBV12-4, the J gene TRBJ1-5; maybe TRBD1 (5 bases). Trimming removed 6 bases from V and 6 bases from J, with 15 bases in between. This CDR3 contains 14 residues. The chain's CDR3 is CASSPTVPAQPQHF. CDR3 sequence (DNA): TGTGCCAGCAGCCCGACAGTCCCAGCTCAGCCCCAGCATTTT.

This clonotype was detected a few times. The chain is built from TRBV28 and TRBJ1-1; possible D gene TRBD1, 5 bases. The CDR3 covers 17 residues. Germline V gene sequence: CDR1 MDHEN, CDR2 SYDVKM. The V and J ends lost 4 bases and 3 bases respectively, with 21 bases between them. The CDR3 DNA is TGTGCCAGCAGTTCGGGCTTTCGATGGTCGGGGGACACTGAAGCTTTCTTT. Translated, it gives CASSSGFRWSGDTEAFF.

The V gene is TRBV29-1, the J gene TRBJ2-1, with D possibly TRBD2 on 5 matching bases. Per the germline V gene, CDR1 is SQVTM and CDR2 is ANQGSEA. V was trimmed by 4 bases and J by 13 bases, leaving 17 bases between them. The CDR3 is made up of 12 amino acids. The CDR3 DNA reads as TGCAGCGTTGCCGGCCCCGGGGAAACACAGTTCTTC. This sequence encodes CSVAGPGETQFF.